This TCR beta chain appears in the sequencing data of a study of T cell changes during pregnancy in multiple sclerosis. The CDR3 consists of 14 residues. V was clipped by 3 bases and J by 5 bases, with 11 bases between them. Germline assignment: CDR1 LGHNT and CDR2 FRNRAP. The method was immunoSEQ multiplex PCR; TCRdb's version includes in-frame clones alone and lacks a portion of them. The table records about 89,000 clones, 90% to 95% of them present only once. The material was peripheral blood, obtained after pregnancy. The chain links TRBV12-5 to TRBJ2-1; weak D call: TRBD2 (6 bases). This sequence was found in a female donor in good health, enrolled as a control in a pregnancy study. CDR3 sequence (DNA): TGTGCTAGTGGTTTCGGCGGGAAGGACAATGAGCAGTTCTTC. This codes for CASGFGGKDNEQFF.